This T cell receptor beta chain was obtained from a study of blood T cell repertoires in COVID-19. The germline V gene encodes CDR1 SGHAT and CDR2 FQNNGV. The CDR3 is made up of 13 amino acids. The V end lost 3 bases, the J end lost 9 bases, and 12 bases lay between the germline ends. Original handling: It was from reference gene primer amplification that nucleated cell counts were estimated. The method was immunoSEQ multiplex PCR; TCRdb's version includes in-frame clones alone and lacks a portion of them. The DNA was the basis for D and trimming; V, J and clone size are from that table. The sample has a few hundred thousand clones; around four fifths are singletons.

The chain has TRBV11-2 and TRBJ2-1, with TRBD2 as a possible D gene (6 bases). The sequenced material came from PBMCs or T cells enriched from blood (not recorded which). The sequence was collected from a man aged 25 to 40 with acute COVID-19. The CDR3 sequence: CASSLRGGSEQFF. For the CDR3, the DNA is TGTGCCAGCAGCTTGCGAGGAGGGAGTGAGCAGTTCTTC.